The rows below give T cell receptor beta chains drawn from one sample of a study of PD-1 blockade in classical Hodgkin lymphoma. Profiling relied on immunoSEQ multiplex PCR, and the TCRdb table lists in-frame clones only, not all of them. The table records tens of thousands of clones, around nine tenths of them present only once. The specimen was peripheral blood mononuclear cells (PBMCs), collected at baseline. The origin of the receptors is a human donor with classical Hodgkin lymphoma. Each CDR3 is given with its conserved first and last residue. D genes are given only for firm matches. Clone size appears in some rows only: once, few, many, or a class for an expanded clone.

V	J	size	D	DNA	CDR3
TRBV7-2	TRBJ1-1	NA	NA	TGTGCCAGCAGCTTAGAGGCGGGAATGGTAACTGAAGCTTTCTTT	CASSLEAGMVTEAFF
TRBV7-9	TRBJ1-1	once	NA	TGTGCCAGCAGCCCTCGAACCGGGGGTTCAGCCGTGAACACTGAAGCTTTCTTT	CASSPRTGGSAVNTEAFF
TRBV5-4	TRBJ2-3	NA	TRBD2	TGTGCCAGCATGGTAGATGTAGGACTAGCTTCTCCTGTGGGGATGGATACGCAGTATTTT	CASMVDVGLASPVGMDTQYF
TRBV5-6	TRBJ2-3	NA	NA	TGTGCCAGCAGCCGTCCTCCTAGGACAGATACGCAGTATTTT	CASSRPPRTDTQYF
TRBV6-1	TRBJ1-2	NA	NA	TGTGCCAGCAGTAAAGGACGGAATAGTTATGGCTACACCTTC	CASSKGRNSYGYTF
TRBV29-1	TRBJ2-7	NA	TRBD2	TGCAGCGTTGCTCCCAAACTAGCGCCGAACTACGAGCAGTACTTC	CSVAPKLAPNYEQYF
TRBV19	TRBJ1-5	NA	TRBD1	TGTGCCAGTAGACAGGGGGCGTCTCAGCCCCAGCATTTT	CASRQGASQPQHF
TRBV6-1	TRBJ1-2	NA	NA	TGTGCCAGCAGTGCTACAGGGTATGGGCCAAACTATGGCTACACCTTC	CASSATGYGPNYGYTF
TRBV6-1	TRBJ1-1	NA	TRBD1	TGTGCCAGCCACCTACAGGGGTCGGACACTGAAGCTTTCTTT	CASHLQGSDTEAFF
TRBV9	TRBJ2-3	NA	NA	TGTGCCAGCAGCGTAGGGGCGGGGAGCACAGATACGCAGTATTTT	CASSVGAGSTDTQYF
TRBV7-9	TRBJ2-7	NA	NA	TGTGCCAGCAGCCAACCAGGAACCTACGAGCAGTACTTC	CASSQPGTYEQYF
TRBV5-6	TRBJ2-5	NA	NA	TGTGCCAGCAGCTTGGTTGGCAGGGCGAAAGAGACCCAGTACTTC	CASSLVGRAKETQYF
TRBV11-2	TRBJ1-2	NA	NA	TGTGCCAGCACCCCGCGGAACCCCCGCGCGGGGGGACGCGGCTACACCTTC	CASTPRNPRAGGRGYTF
TRBV7-9	TRBJ2-2	once	NA	TGTGCCAGCAGCCTTCCTGGCCCCGGGGAGCTGTTTTTT	CASSLPGPGELFF
TRBV19	TRBJ2-2	NA	NA	TGTGCCTCAGTACCGGGACTGAACACCGGGGAGCTGTTTTTT	CASVPGLNTGELFF
TRBV10-1	TRBJ1-1	NA	NA	TGCGCCAGCTGGGTGGAAGGGGGGAACACTGAAGCTTTCTTT	CASWVEGGNTEAFF
TRBV15	TRBJ1-1	few	TRBD1	TGTGCCACCAGCACAGTGACAGGGGGCGGCACTGAAGCTTTCTTT	CATSTVTGGGTEAFF
TRBV2	TRBJ1-4	NA	NA	TGTGCCAGCAGTGATTTCGGCAGGTCTGCGACTAATGAAAAACTGTTTTTT	CASSDFGRSATNEKLFF
TRBV4-2	TRBJ1-1	NA	NA	TGTGCCAGCAGCCAAGGTGGGTTCGCTGAAGCTTTCTTT	CASSQGGFAEAFF